These 8 T cell receptor beta chains came from one sample sequenced in a study of low-dose radiotherapy and immunotherapy resistance in tumors. Time point: after trial treatment. Specified treatment: LDRT plus nivolumab, ipilimumab, low-dose cyclophosphamide and aspirin (RACIN trial). Priming of first-strand cDNA relied on TRAV- and TRBV-specific primers (covering alpha and beta chains). TCR amplification ran approximately 22 PCR cycles using constant-region and V-primer adapter primers. TCRdb independently ran MiXCR on the reads; one entry per CDR3 protein. The sample includes some 46,000 distinct CDR3 sequences, less than 30% of them seen just once. Sequencing used PBMCs, obtained after low-dose radiotherapy plus immunotherapy. These receptor sequences come from a male donor with prostate cancer.

The table lists this clonotype with many counts. The chain couples TRBV18 to TRBJ2-4, with D maybe TRBD1 (5 bases). Trimming left V 3 bases short and J 2 bases short, with 23 bases between. There are 19 residues in the CDR3. The germline CDR1 and CDR2 sequences are KGHSH and LQKENI. This CDR3 reads CASSPWGGQERKSKNIQYF. In nucleotides, the CDR3 is TGTGCCAGCTCACCTTGGGGCGGCCAGGAAAGAAAATCCAAAAACATTCAGTACTTC.

This clonotype was counted ten times or more. J is TRBJ2-7 and V is TRBV28; tentatively, D is TRBD1 (5 bases). Germline V gene data show CDR1 as MDHEN and CDR2 as SYDVKM. The V end was cut by 3 bases, the J end by 6 bases, with 15 bases between. The CDR3 runs to 14 residues. CDR3: CASSFGPPGSEQYF. The CDR3 DNA reads TGTGCCAGCAGTTTTGGCCCCCCAGGGTCCGAGCAGTACTTC.

This clonotype came up once. V and J are TRBV3-1 and TRBJ1-2; weak D call: TRBD1 (6 bases). CDR1 is LGHDT, CDR2 YNNKEL, per germline (reference sequence). This CDR3 contains 14 residues. Deletions cut 2 bases from V and 4 bases from J, with 11 bases between. In nucleotides, the CDR3 is TGTGCCAGCAGCCAATCCGACAGGTCCTATGGCTACACCTTC. Its translation is CASSQSDRSYGYTF.

Worth noting for this clonotype: The missing conserved phenylalanine or tryptophan at the end of this CDR3 makes a read error likely. The V call is TRBV6-1, the J call TRBJ2-3; a weak D match, TRBD2 (6 bases). The CDR3 consists of 18 residues. Germline assignment: CDR1 MNHNS and CDR2 SASEGT. This chain's CDR3 is CASSYDNAGRLSTDTQYL. CDR3 DNA sequence: TGTGCGAGCAGTTACGATAATGCGGGACGGCTAAGCACAGATACGCAGTATTTA.

The sample holds many counts of this clonotype. The CDR3 protein is CASSHGWDLNQPQHF. The CDR3 DNA is TGTGCCAGCAGCCATGGTTGGGACCTCAATCAGCCCCAGCATTTT. The chain carries TRBV3-1 and TRBJ1-5, with D tentatively TRBD1 (5 bases). The V end lost 3 bases, the J end lost 3 bases, and 12 bases lay between the germline ends. The germline CDR1 and CDR2 sequences are LGHDT and YNNKEL (reference sequence). This CDR3 has 15 residues.

This chain uses TRBV30 with TRBJ2-3, with TRBD2 matching over 7 bases. J was trimmed by 1 base and V by 5 bases; bases with no gene match: 9. CDR1 and CDR2 (germline): GTSNPN, SVGIG (reference sequence). The CDR3 length is 15 residues. This CDR3 reads CAWGSPSGGTDTQYF. DNA of the CDR3: TGTGCCTGGGGGTCTCCTAGCGGTGGCACAGATACGCAGTATTTT. The whole variable domain, remainder taken from reference TRBV30 and TRBJ2-3, is SQTIHQWPATLVQPVGSPLSLECTVEGTSNPNLYWYRQAAGRGLQLLFYSVGIGQISSEVPQNLSASRPQDRQFILSSKKLLLSDSGFYLCAWGSPSGGTDTQYFGPGTRLTVL.

This clonotype was seen at least ten times. V gene TRBV20-1 combines with J gene TRBJ2-1, with 11 bases matching TRBD2. CDR3 size: 15 residues. CDR1 and CDR2 from the germline V gene are DFQATT and SNEGSKA (reference sequence). The ends lost 3 bases at V and 8 bases at J; junction bases unmatched: 9. CDR3 bases: TGCAGTGCTAGTCTTAGCGGGAGGGGGATCGATGAGCAGTTCTTC. Its translation: CSASLSGRGIDEQFF.

This clonotype was detected ten times or more. The CDR3 sequence: CSASGQQNEKLFF. DNA for the CDR3: TGCAGTGCTAGTGGACAGCAGAATGAAAAACTGTTTTTT. V and J are TRBV20-1 and TRBJ1-4; tentative D call: TRBD1 (6 bases). CDR3 length: 13 amino acids. Trimming took 3 bases from V and 5 from J, leaving 10 bases between them. Per germline, CDR1 DFQATT and CDR2 SNEGSKA (reference sequence).